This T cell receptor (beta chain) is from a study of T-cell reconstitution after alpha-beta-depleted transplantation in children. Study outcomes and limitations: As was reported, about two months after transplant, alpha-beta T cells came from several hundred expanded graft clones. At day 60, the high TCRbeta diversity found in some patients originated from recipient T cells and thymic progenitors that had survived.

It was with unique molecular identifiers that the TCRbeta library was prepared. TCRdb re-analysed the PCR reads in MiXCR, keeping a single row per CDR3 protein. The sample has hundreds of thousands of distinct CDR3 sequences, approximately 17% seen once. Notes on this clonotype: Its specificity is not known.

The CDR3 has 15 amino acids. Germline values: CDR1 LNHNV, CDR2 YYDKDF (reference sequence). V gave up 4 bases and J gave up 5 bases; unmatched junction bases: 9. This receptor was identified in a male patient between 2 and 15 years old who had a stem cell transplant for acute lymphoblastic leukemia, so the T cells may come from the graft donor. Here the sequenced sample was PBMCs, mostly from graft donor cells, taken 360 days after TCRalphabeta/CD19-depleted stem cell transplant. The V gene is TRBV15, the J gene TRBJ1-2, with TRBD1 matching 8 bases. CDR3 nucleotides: TGTGCCACCAGCATCGACTCAGGGGGCTCTTATGGCTACACCTTC. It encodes CATSIDSGGSYGYTF.